The next 4 T cell receptor beta chains were all read from a single sample in a study of cytomegalovirus exposure and HLA in healthy donors. The PCR ran on 60 Vbeta and 13 Jbeta primers. Repertoires were generated with immunoSEQ multiplex PCR, while TCRdb's copy carries only in-frame clones and drops some. The sample lists 95,000 or so clones; about four fifths were seen once. Sequenced sample: PBMCs. These receptors all come from a woman in her 70s in good health and CMV-seropositive.

This chain links TRBV4-2 with TRBJ1-4; TRBD1 might be the D (6 bases). Germline V gene data show CDR1 as LGHNA and CDR2 as YNFKEQ. CDR3 length: 15 amino acids. V shed 4 bases and J shed 5 bases, with 14 bases lying between them. In nucleotides, the CDR3 is TGTGCCAGCAGCCCCCGACAGGCCCCAAATGAAAAACTGTTTTTT. It translates to CASSPRQAPNEKLFF.

The chain employs TRBV5-4 and TRBJ2-5; 10 nucleotides agree with TRBD2. The CDR3 loop spans 16 amino acids. Germline V gene sequence: CDR1 SGHNT, CDR2 YYREEE (reference sequence). V dropped 3 bases and J dropped 4; count of bases not matched to a gene: 9. CDR3 loop: CASSSTNLAGAETQYF. DNA for the CDR3: TGTGCCAGCAGCTCAACGAATCTAGCGGGAGCAGAGACCCAGTACTTC.

The chain couples TRBV2 to TRBJ2-2; D gene unclear. The CDR3 runs 14 residues. Germline V CDR1 and CDR2: SNHLY, FYNNEI. V lost 2 bases to trimming and J lost 2 bases, with 6 bases between them. The chain's CDR3 is CASSERYNTGELFF. The CDR3 DNA reads TGTGCCAGCAGTGAACGCTATAACACCGGGGAGCTGTTTTTT. The full variable domain, with the rest looked up from reference TRBV2 and TRBJ2-2, is EPEVTQTPSHQVTQMGQEVILRCVPISNHLYFYWYRQILGQKVEFLVSFYNNEISEKSEIFDDQFSVERPDGSNFTLKIRSTKLEDSAMYFCASSERYNTGELFFGEGSRLTVL.

The V gene is TRBV6-6, the J gene TRBJ1-2; D is ambiguous. This CDR3 region has 15 residues. V lost 2 bases, J lost 0 bases, and 10 bases lay in between. Germline values: CDR1 MNHNY, CDR2 SVGAGI (reference sequence). Here the CDR3 DNA reads TGTGCCAGCAGTTACGAGGAGCGGTCTAACTATGGCTACACCTTC. This encodes CASSYEERSNYGYTF.